Presented here are 16 T cell receptor beta chains from one specimen sequenced in a study of CD8+CD57+ T cells in acquired aplastic anemia. Genomic DNA, serving as template, underwent TCR beta VDJ and CDR3 profiling. From the reads, TCRdb called clonotypes with MiXCR, one entry per CDR3 protein. This table has fewer than 250,000 distinct CDR3 sequences, 47% appearing once. The patients chosen for sequencing had shown expansion of CD8+CD57+ cells (detected by flow cytometry). Sequencing input: sorted CD4+, CD8+, or CD8+CD57+ T cells (not recorded which) from PBMCs. These receptors were collected from a human donor with aplastic anemia.

This chain uses TRBV9 with TRBJ1-2; possibly TRBD1 for D (6 bases). This CDR3 has 20 amino acids. The V end lost 1 base, the J end lost 0 bases, and 25 bases lay between the germline ends. The V gene's germline CDR1 is SGDLS and CDR2 YYNGEE. CDR3 nucleotides: TGTGCCAGCAGCGTACTCGGGGTGGAGGGGGTGACTTTAGCTAACTATGGCTACACCTTC. As protein: CASSVLGVEGVTLANYGYTF. The whole variable domain, remainder taken from reference TRBV9 and TRBJ1-2, is DSGVTQTPKHLITATGQRVTLRCSPRSGDLSVYWYQQSLDQGLQFLIQYYNGEERAKGNILERFSAQQFPDLHSELNLSSLELGDSALYFCASSVLGVEGVTLANYGYTFGSGTRLTVV.

J is TRBJ1-5 and V is TRBV24-1; 7 positions agree with TRBD1. The V gene's germline CDR1 is KGHDR and CDR2 SFDVKD. This CDR3 has 16 amino acids. Losses at the gene ends were 0 bases for V and 11 bases for J; bases not matched to a gene: 12. As DNA, the CDR3 is TGTGCCACCAGTGATTTGACGGAGGGACAGCAAGAGACCCAGCATTTT. It is translated as CATSDLTEGQQETQHF.

The V call is TRBV20-1, the J call TRBJ2-5; TRBD2 aligns across 8 bases. This CDR3 region has 13 residues. Germline V gene data show CDR1 as DFQATT and CDR2 as SNEGSKA (reference sequence). V lost 5 bases to trimming and J lost 1 base; unmatched junction nucleotides: 3. CDR3 region: CSAAGGGQETQYF. The CDR3 coding sequence is TGCAGTGCTGCCGGGGGGGGCCAAGAGACCCAGTACTTC.

CDR3 coding DNA: TGTGCCAGCAGCTCTCGTAGGCCCGAGGAGCTGTTTTTT. Translating it yields CASSSRRPEELFF. The chain joins TRBV6-2 or TRBV6-3 to TRBJ2-2; no clear D gene. V lost 6 bases, J lost 10 bases, and 15 bases lay in between. Germline-derived CDR1 and CDR2 are MNHEY and SVGEGT. The CDR3 runs to 13 residues.

CDR3 region: CASSQLQGAYSNQPQYF. Here the CDR3 DNA reads TGTGCCAGCAGCCAACTACAGGGGGCCTATAGCAATCAGCCCCAGTACTTC. The chain couples TRBV7-4 to TRBJ2-5, with 9 bases aligning to TRBD1. With 5 bases clipped from V and 9 bases from J, the junction kept 19 bases outside the gene matches. Germline lookup yields CDR1 SGHVT and CDR2 SQSDAQ. The length of the CDR3 is 17 residues.

The sample holds a few counts of this clonotype. CDR3 sequence: CASSEGQGVTYEQYF. The CDR3 DNA sequence: TGTGCCAGCAGCGAGGGGCAGGGGGTGACCTACGAGCAGTACTTC. The V call is TRBV9, the J call TRBJ2-7; 7 nucleotides agree with TRBD1. The CDR3 has 15 residues. V dropped 3 bases and J dropped 2; count of bases not matched to a gene: 8. CDR1 SGDLS and CDR2 YYNGEE come from the germline V gene.

V usage is TRBV4-1 and J usage is TRBJ1-1, with a weak D call TRBD1 (5 bases). CDR1 is MGHRA, CDR2 YSYEKL, per germline. This CDR3 contains 16 residues. Trimming left V 3 bases short and J 6 bases short, with 20 bases between. The CDR3 loop reads CASSHPITLRVSEAFF. Here the CDR3 DNA reads TGCGCCAGCAGCCACCCAATCACTCTCAGGGTTTCTGAAGCTTTCTTT.

The table lists this clonotype with many counts. This sequence joins TRBV5-8 and TRBJ1-2; 8 nucleotides agree with TRBD1. Germline V gene lookup returns CDR1 SGHTS and CDR2 YDEGEE. CDR3 size: 15 residues. V lost 5 bases and J lost 6; bases outside the gene matches: 12. CDR3 coding DNA: TGTGCCAGCAGTCAAGCAGGGGGCGGGTTAGATGGCTACACCTTC. This encodes CASSQAGGGLDGYTF.

This clonotype was seen repeatedly, ten times or more. The J gene is TRBJ2-7, the V gene TRBV14; 9 bases line up with TRBD1. V lost 4 bases and J lost 0; bases outside the gene matches: 4. CDR3 size: 15 residues. The germline CDR1 and CDR2 sequences are SGHDN and FVKESK. The chain's CDR3 is CASSLLDRGSYEQYF. The CDR3 DNA follows: TGTGCCAGCAGCCTACTGGACAGGGGCTCCTACGAGCAGTACTTC. Full variable domain (missing parts from reference TRBV14 and TRBJ2-7): EAGVTQFPSHSVIEKGQTVTLRCDPISGHDNLYWYRRVMGKEIKFLLHFVKESKQDESGMPNNRFLAERTGGTYSTLKVQPAELEDSGVYFCASSLLDRGSYEQYFGPGTRLTVT.

The chain uses TRBV3-1 and TRBJ1-1, with TRBD1 matching 8 bases. Trimming cost V 5 bases and J 3 bases; bases outside gene matches: 8. This CDR3 has 15 amino acids. Germline V gene sequence: CDR1 LGHDT, CDR2 YNNKEL (reference sequence). This chain's CDR3 is CASSSDRDLDTEAFF. The CDR3 nucleotides are TGTGCCAGCAGCTCGGACAGGGACCTCGACACTGAAGCTTTCTTT.

CDR3 sequence: CASSYVPSLGPTNTGELFF. DNA of the CDR3: TGTGCCAGCAGTTACGTACCGTCCCTCGGGCCAACGAACACCGGGGAGCTGTTTTTT. The chain carries TRBV6-2 or TRBV6-3 and TRBJ2-2, with D unclear. The CDR3 is 19 amino acids. Per germline, CDR1 MNHEY and CDR2 SVGEGT. V was pared by 2 bases and J by 0 bases, with 19 bases between.

A single count supports this clonotype. The CDR3 coding sequence is TGTGCCAGCAGCTTAGCTAGGGGACAGGGGGACACTGAAGCTTTCTTT. This codes for CASSLARGQGDTEAFF. The V gene is TRBV7-2, the J gene TRBJ1-1; 11 nucleotides line up with TRBD1. The ends lost 0 bases at V and 3 bases at J; junction bases unmatched: 3. Germline V CDR1 and CDR2: SGHTA, FQGNSA. The CDR3 runs to 16 residues. The full variable domain, completed using reference TRBV7-2 and TRBJ1-1, is GAGVSQSPSNKVTEKGKDVELRCDPISGHTALYWYRQSLGQGLEFLIYFQGNSAPDKSGLPSDRFSAERTGGSVSTLTIQRTQQEDSAVYLCASSLARGQGDTEAFFGQGTRLTVV.

This chain uses TRBV5-1 with TRBJ2-7; D possibly corresponds to TRBD2 (6 bases). Germline V gene lookup returns CDR1 SGHRS and CDR2 YFSETQ. Deletions cut 4 bases from V and 3 bases from J, with 8 bases between. This CDR3 region has 12 residues. The CDR3 DNA reads TGCGCCAGCAGCGGAGGGATCTACGAGCAGTACTTC. Translated, it gives CASSGGIYEQYF.

This clonotype was recorded many times. V gene TRBV7-8 combines with J gene TRBJ2-1, with 12 bases matching TRBD2. Germline values: CDR1 SGHVS, CDR2 FQNEAQ. The CDR3 sequence is 17 residues long. V shed 4 bases and J 4 bases; nucleotides not matched to a gene: 8. The chain's CDR3 is CASSSYPTSGRYNEQFF. The CDR3 DNA is TGTGCCAGCAGCTCCTATCCCACTAGCGGGAGGTACAATGAGCAGTTCTTC.

The sample holds many counts of this clonotype. The chain combines TRBV20-1 with TRBJ2-7; maybe TRBD1 (6 bases). Germline CDR1 and CDR2: DFQATT and SNEGSKA (reference sequence). V was trimmed by 1 base and J by 6 bases, leaving 13 bases between them. The length of the CDR3 is 13 residues. CDR3 sequence (DNA): TGCAGTGCTAGAGGGAAGGGGGACCTCGAGCAGTACTTC. Translation gives CSARGKGDLEQYF.

This clonotype was counted ten times or more. The J gene is TRBJ2-7, the V gene TRBV5-5, with 9 positions matching TRBD2. J lost 3 bases, V lost 2 bases, and 6 bases had no gene match. Germline V CDR1 and CDR2: SGHKS, YYEKEE (reference sequence). The CDR3 loop spans 15 amino acids. The CDR3 bases are TGTGCCAGCAGCTTAACTAGCGGGCAACTCTACGAGCAGTACTTC. Amino acid sequence: CASSLTSGQLYEQYF.